The clone carrying this T cell receptor beta chain appeared a few times. Antigen unknown. Method: immunoSEQ multiplex PCR; TCRdb's copy keeps in-frame clones and lacks some. The sample comprises 1 million to 1.3 million clones, 70% to 80% of which are singletons, and 0.55% to 0.7% rests with the top ten. The sample comes from a study of shared clonotypes between healthy human individuals. V was pared by 3 bases and J by 3 bases, with 18 bases between. Germline values: CDR1 MDHEN, CDR2 SYDVKM. The CDR3 contains 16 residues. Notes on the study in general: Investigators expected sequencing depth to affect clonotype sharing among donors.

The specimen sequenced was memory CD4+ T cells from PBMCs. The subset was: CD45RA-negative fraction. This chain links TRBV28 with TRBJ2-7; D perhaps matches TRBD2 (5 bases). This TCR came from a young man in good health. Some clones in this sample may be carry-over from other donors' samples. This CDR3 is CASSFLGIRHSYEQYF. The CDR3 nucleotides are TGTGCCAGCAGTTTTCTCGGGATTCGGCATAGCTACGAGCAGTACTTC.